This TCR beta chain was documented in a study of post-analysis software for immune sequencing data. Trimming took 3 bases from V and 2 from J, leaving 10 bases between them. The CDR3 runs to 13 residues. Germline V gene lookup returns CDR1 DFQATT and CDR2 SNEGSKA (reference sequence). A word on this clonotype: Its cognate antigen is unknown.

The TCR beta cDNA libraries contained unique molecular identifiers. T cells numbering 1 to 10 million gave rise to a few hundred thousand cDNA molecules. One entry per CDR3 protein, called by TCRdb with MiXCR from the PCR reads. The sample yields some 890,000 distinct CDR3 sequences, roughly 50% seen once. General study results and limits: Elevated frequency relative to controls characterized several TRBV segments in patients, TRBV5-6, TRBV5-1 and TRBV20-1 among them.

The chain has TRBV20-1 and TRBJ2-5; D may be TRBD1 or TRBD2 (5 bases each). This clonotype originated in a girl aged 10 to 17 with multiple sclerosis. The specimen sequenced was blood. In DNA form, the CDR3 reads TGCAGTGCTAGTGGGGACCAACAAGAGACCCAGTACTTC. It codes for CSASGDQQETQYF.